This paragraph reports one TCR beta chain. Per the study methods: The assay estimated nucleated cells by amplifying reference gene primers. The assay was immunoSEQ multiplex PCR, and TCRdb's table has in-frame clones only and misses some. V and J calls and clone size are those listed in that table; D and trimming were worked out from the DNA. The sample shows 200,000 to 300,000 clones, more than 85% of them seen only once. Seattle participants joined during active infection and were tracked over time. The data were taken from a study of blood T cell repertoires in COVID-19. Study as a whole: T cells, B-cell-depleted T cells, or PBMCs provided the cDNA or gDNA that served as material.

The specimen was peripheral blood. This receptor was identified in a person aged 18-29 years with COVID-19, enrolled during active disease.

CDR3 region: CASSDTFYSPLHF. CDR3 sequence (DNA): TGTGCCAGTAGTGACACTTTTTATTCACCCCTCCACTTT. The chain combines TRBV19 with TRBJ1-6; D ambiguous. The CDR3 loop spans 13 amino acids. The germline V gene encodes CDR1 LNHDA and CDR2 SQIVND (reference sequence). V lost 5 bases to trimming and J lost 8 bases, with 10 bases between them.